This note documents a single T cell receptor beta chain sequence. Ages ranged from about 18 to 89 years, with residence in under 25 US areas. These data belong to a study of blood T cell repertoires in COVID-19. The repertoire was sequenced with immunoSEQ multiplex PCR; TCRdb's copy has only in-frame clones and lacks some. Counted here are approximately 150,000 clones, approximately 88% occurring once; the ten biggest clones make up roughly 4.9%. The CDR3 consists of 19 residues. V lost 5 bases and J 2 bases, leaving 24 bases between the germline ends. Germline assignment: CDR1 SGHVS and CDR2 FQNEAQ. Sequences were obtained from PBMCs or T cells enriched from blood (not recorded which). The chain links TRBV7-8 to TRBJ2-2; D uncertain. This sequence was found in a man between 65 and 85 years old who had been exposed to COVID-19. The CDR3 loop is CASSPPSLLLTLNTGELFF. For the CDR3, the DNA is TGTGCCAGCAGCCCTCCTTCATTACTACTAACTCTAAACACCGGGGAGCTGTTTTTT.